The TCR beta chain described here comes from a study of HIV-infected patients and healthy controls. Study observations and caveats: HIV-infected repertoires had significantly higher mean Gini indices than controls, possibly reflecting oligoclonality.

No cell fractionation was done, so the repertoire covers all unsorted peripheral blood T cells. Per the germline V gene, CDR1 is MNHNY and CDR2 is SVGAGI (reference sequence). There are 16 residues in the CDR3. V was cut by 5 bases and J by 5 bases, with 21 bases left in between. This clonotype was detected ten times or more. The antigen is unknown. Reverse transcription used 500 to 550 ng RNA and constant-region primers for alpha and beta. Each of the alpha and beta chains got its own library through chain-specific third strand synthesis with indices. TCRdb itself ran the 5' RACE reads through MiXCR, one entry per CDR3 protein. Of 8,000 to 11,000 distinct CDR3 sequences listed, around 8% are singletons.

The sequencing input was blood. The chain uses TRBV6-6 and TRBJ1-1; D is unclear. The clonotype comes from an adult in good health. The CDR3, as DNA: TGTGCCAGCAGTCCGATCCCTCCGCTAGGAGGGACTGAAGCTTTCTTT. Amino acid sequence: CASSPIPPLGGTEAFF.